This entry concerns a single TCR beta chain. The protocol was immunoSEQ multiplex PCR, while the TCRdb copy is restricted to in-frame clones and leaves out a portion. The sample lists around 250,000 clones; roughly four fifths were seen once. This sample was taken from a study of blood T cell repertoires in COVID-19. The wider study: T cells, B-cell-depleted T cells, or PBMCs supplied cDNA or gDNA.

This CDR3 contains 15 residues. The germline gives CDR1 WNHNN, CDR2 SYGVQD (reference sequence). The J segment lost 6 bases and the V segment lost 6 bases, leaving 8 bases of the junction unmatched. Sequencing was done on a sample of PBMCs or T cells enriched from blood (not recorded which). The rearrangement links TRBV10-1 to TRBJ2-2, with 9 nucleotides matching TRBD1. This TCR was recovered from a man between 25 and 39 years old with acute COVID-19. In nucleotides, the CDR3 is TGCGCCAGCAGCGCAGGACAGGGGAAAGCCGGGGAGCTGTTTTTT. It yields the protein CASSAGQGKAGELFF.